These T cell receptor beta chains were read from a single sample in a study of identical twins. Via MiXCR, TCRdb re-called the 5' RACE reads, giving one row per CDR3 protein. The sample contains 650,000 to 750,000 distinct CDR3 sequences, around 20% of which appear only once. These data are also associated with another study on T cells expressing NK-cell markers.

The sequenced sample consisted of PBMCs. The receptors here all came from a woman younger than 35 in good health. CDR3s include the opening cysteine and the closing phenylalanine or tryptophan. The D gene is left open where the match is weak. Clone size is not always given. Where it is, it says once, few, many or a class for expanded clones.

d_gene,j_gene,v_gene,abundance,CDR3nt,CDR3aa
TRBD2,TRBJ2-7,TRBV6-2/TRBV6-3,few,TGTGCCAGCAGTTCTAGCGGTGGAGTCTACGAGCAGTACTTC,CASSSSGGVYEQYF
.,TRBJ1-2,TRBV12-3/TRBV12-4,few,TGTGCCAGCAGTTCGGACGGGAACTATGGCTACACCTTC,CASSSDGNYGYTF
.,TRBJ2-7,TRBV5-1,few,TGCGCCAGCAGCCCGGAGGGGGGGGGCTACGAGCAGTACTTC,CASSPEGGGYEQYF
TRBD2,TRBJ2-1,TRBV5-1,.,TGCGCCAGCAGCTTGCCACTAGCGGGGGCATTGGATGAGCAGTTCTTC,CASSLPLAGALDEQFF
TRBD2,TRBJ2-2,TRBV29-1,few,TGCAGCGTCGGACTAGCAGGGGCCGGGGAGCTGTTTTTT,CSVGLAGAGELFF
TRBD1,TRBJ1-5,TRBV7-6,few,TGTGCCAGCAGCCAGGGGGCAGGGGGGGTCGGCAATCAGCCCCAGCATTTT,CASSQGAGGVGNQPQHF
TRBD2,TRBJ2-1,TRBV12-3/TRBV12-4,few,TGTGCCAGCAGCCCTACTAGCGGGAGAATCAATGAGCAGTTCTTC,CASSPTSGRINEQFF
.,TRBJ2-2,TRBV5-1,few,TGCGCCAGCTGTTGGAGCTGGGACACCGGGGAGCTGTTTTTT,CASCWSWDTGELFF
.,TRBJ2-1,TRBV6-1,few,TGTGCCAGCAGTGAACAGGCATTGAGCTTCAATGAGCAGTTCTTC,CASSEQALSFNEQFF
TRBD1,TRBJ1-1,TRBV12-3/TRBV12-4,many,TGTGCCAGCAGTTTCGGGGCAGGGGGATTCTCTGAAGCTTTCTTT,CASSFGAGGFSEAFF
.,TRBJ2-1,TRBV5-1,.,TGCGCCAGCAGCTTGGGCAGGGCGATGTCTCACTACAATGAGCAGTTCTTC,CASSLGRAMSHYNEQFF
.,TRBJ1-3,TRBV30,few,TGTGCCTGGAAGCTCCCCTCTGGAAACACCATATATTTT,CAWKLPSGNTIYF
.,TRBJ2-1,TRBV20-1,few,TGCAGTGCTAGTGCGTTTCTTAATGAGCAGTTCTTC,CSASAFLNEQFF
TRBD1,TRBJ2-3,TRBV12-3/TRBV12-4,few,TGTGCCAGCAGTTTAGGGCTCACAGGGGGTACAGATACGCAGTATTTT,CASSLGLTGGTDTQYF
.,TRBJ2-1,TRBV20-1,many,TGCAGTGCTCCGAAGGTGGGGAACTACAATGAGCAGTTCTTC,CSAPKVGNYNEQFF
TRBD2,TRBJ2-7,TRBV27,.,TGTGCCAGCGCCCTACTAGCGGGAGAGCACGAGCAGTACTTC,CASALLAGEHEQYF
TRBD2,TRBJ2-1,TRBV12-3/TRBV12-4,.,TGTGCCAGCAGTTTGGGGCGGGAGGGCCCAGGGCAGTTCTTC,CASSLGREGPGQFF
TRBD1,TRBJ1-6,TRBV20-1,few,TGCAGTGCTAGAGATGTTCGACAGGGGAGTTCACCCCTCCACTTT,CSARDVRQGSSPLHF
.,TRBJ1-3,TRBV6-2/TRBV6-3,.,TGTGCCAGCAGTAGAGGGGGGAACTCTGGAAACACCATATATTTT,CASSRGGNSGNTIYF
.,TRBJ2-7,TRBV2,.,TGTGCCAGCAGTGAATTAGGGCGTTCCTACGAGCAGTACTTC,CASSELGRSYEQYF
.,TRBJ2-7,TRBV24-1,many,TGTGCCACCAGTGATTTGAATAATCGCTACAGGGTCTACGAGCAGTACTTC,CATSDLNNRYRVYEQYF
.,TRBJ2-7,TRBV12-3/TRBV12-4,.,TGTGCCAGCAGTTTTTTCCCCTCGGAGCAGTACTTC,CASSFFPSEQYF
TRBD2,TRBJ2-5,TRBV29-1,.,TGCAGCGTTGACGGGACTAGCGGCCCCCAAGAGACCCAGTACTTC,CSVDGTSGPQETQYF
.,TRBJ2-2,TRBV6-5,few,TGTGCCACCTACGGTGTCGGGGAGCTGTTTTTT,CATYGVGELFF
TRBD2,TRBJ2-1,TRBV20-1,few,TGCAGTGCAACCCGGCTAGCGGGTTCCTACAATGAGCAGTTCTTC,CSATRLAGSYNEQFF
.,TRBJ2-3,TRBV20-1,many,TGCAGTGCTAACGGAGGAGATACGCAGTATTTT,CSANGGDTQYF
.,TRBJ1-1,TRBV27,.,TGTGCCAGCAGTCAGTATTGGGACACTGAAGCTTTCTTT,CASSQYWDTEAFF
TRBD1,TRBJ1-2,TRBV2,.,TGTGCCAGCAGTGACACAGGGGGGAATGGCTACACCTTC,CASSDTGGNGYTF
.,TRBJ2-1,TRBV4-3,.,TGCGCCAGCAGCCAAACCCCATATTCGGGTGAGCAGTTCTTC,CASSQTPYSGEQFF
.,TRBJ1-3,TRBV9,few,TGTGCCAGCAGCGTTGGGACGGTAGGAAACACCATATATTTT,CASSVGTVGNTIYF
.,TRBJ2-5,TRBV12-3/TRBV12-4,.,TGTGCCAGCAGTCCTACAACAGGGTCAGAGACCCAGTACTTC,CASSPTTGSETQYF
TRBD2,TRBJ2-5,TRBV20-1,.,TGCAGTGCTTTTATAGCGGGGGCTCAAGAGACCCAGTACTTC,CSAFIAGAQETQYF
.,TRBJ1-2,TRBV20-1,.,TGCAGTGCTCGGGCGGGAGGGATGCGCTACACCTTC,CSARAGGMRYTF
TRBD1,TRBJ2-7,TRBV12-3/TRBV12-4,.,TGTGCCAGCAGTCCGACAGGGGTGTGGGAGCAGTACTTC,CASSPTGVWEQYF
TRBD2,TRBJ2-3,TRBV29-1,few,TGCAGCGTAACCGGGACTAGCGGGGACACGCAGTATTTT,CSVTGTSGDTQYF
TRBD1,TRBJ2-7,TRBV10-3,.,TGTGCCATCAGCGGCAAAACCGGAGGACAGGGTTTCGACGAGCAGTACTTC,CAISGKTGGQGFDEQYF
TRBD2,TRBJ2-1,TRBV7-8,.,TGTGCCAGCAGCTCCTCTCTTCTAGCGGGGGTTTTGGGTGAGCAGTTCTTC,CASSSSLLAGVLGEQFF
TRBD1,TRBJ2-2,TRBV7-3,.,TGTGCCAGCAGCTTACGTCTATTACTACCGGGACAGGGGGCTGAGGCGAACACCGGGGAGCTGTTTTTT,CASSLRLLLPGQGAEANTGELFF
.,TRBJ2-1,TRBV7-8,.,TGTGCCAGCAGTCTCGGAGCCCGCGATGAGCAGTTCTTC,CASSLGARDEQFF
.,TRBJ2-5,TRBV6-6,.,TGTGCCAGCACTAAATCAGAGACCCAGTACTTC,CASTKSETQYF
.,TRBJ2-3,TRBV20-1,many,TGCAGTGCTATCCTAGCCACAGATACGCAGTATTTT,CSAILATDTQYF
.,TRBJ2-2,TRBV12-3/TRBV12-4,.,TGTGCCGGCGGACCGGGACTCACACGCCTTAACACCGGGGAGCTGTTTTTT,CAGGPGLTRLNTGELFF
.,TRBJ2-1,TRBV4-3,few,TGCGCCAGCAGCCAGAGACTAGTTCATCCCTACAATGAGCAGTTCTTC,CASSQRLVHPYNEQFF
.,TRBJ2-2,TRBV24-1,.,TGTGCCACCGCAACAGCTCAGAGCGGGGAGCTGTTTTTT,CATATAQSGELFF
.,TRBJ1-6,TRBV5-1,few,TGCGCCAGCAGCTTCGGGACGGAGAATTCACCCCTCCACTTT,CASSFGTENSPLHF
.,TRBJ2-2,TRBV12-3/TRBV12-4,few,TGTGCCAGCAGTGGGGGACAGAACACCGGGGAGCTGTTTTTT,CASSGGQNTGELFF
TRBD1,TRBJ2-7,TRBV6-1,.,TGTGCCACTGGACAGGCGTTTTCCTACGAGCAGTACTTC,CATGQAFSYEQYF
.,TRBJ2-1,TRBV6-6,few,TGTGCCAGCAGTTACCCGGGGGCGAATGAGCAGTTCTTC,CASSYPGANEQFF
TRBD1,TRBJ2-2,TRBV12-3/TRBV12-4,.,TGTGCCACCTCGACAGGGAGAAACACCGGGGAGCTGTTTTTT,CATSTGRNTGELFF
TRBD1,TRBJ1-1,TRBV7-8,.,TGTGCCAGCAGCTTAGGACAGGGGGCTAGGAACACTGAAGCTTTCTTT,CASSLGQGARNTEAFF
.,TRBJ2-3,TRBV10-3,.,TGTGCCATCAGTGAAGGGCAGTCGTACTCCACAGATACGCAGTATTTT,CAISEGQSYSTDTQYF
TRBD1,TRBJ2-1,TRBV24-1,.,TGTGCCACCAGTGAAGGGGGCGTTGAGCAGTTCTTC,CATSEGGVEQFF
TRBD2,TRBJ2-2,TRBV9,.,TGTGCCAGTAATATAGCGGGGGGCACCGGGGAGCTGTTTTTT,CASNIAGGTGELFF
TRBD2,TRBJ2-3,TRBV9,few,TGTGCCAGCAGCCCGCGGACTAGCGGGGCAAGCACAGATACGCAGTATTTT,CASSPRTSGASTDTQYF
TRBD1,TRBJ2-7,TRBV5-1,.,TGCGCCAGCAGCTACGCACCGGGACAGGGGAGGGCTCCCCCCGAGCAGTACTTC,CASSYAPGQGRAPPEQYF
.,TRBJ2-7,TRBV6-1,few,TGTGCCAGCAGTCGTTCGTTAAAGGTCCCAAAACAGTACTTC,CASSRSLKVPKQYF
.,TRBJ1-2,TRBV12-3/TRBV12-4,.,TGTGCCAGCATAACAGCATCCGGTGGCTACACCTTC,CASITASGGYTF
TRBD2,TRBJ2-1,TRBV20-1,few,TGCAGTGCTCCCAGCGGGGGGACCCGGGATGAGCAGTTCTTC,CSAPSGGTRDEQFF
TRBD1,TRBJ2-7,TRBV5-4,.,TGTGCCAGCAGCTTGGATACAGGGGGTGGCTACGAGCAGTACTTC,CASSLDTGGGYEQYF
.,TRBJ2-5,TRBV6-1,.,TGTGCCAGCAGTGAAGGGGCCTCCCCGGGGCAAGAGACCCAGTACTTC,CASSEGASPGQETQYF